The 22 T cell receptor beta chains below come from one sample, sequenced in a study of cytomegalovirus exposure and HLA in healthy donors. This PCR relied on a set of 60 Vbeta primers and 13 Jbeta primers. Assay: immunoSEQ multiplex PCR; the TCRdb copy retains only in-frame clones and omits some. The profile shows about 130,000 clones, 75% to 85% of them singletons. Material: PBMCs. Receptors originate from a man between 35 and 55 years old in good health and CMV-seronegative.

The rearrangement uses TRBV7-2 and TRBJ2-3, with a weak D call TRBD2 (5 bases). Trimming left V 5 bases short and J 1 base short, with 13 bases between. Germline CDR1 is SGHTA and CDR2 is FQGNSA. The CDR3 has 15 amino acids. CDR3 region: CASSPWAGRTDTQYF. In DNA form, the CDR3 reads TGTGCCAGCAGCCCTTGGGCGGGTCGCACAGATACGCAGTATTTT. The full variable domain, rest sourced from reference TRBV7-2 and TRBJ2-3, is GAGVSQSPSNKVTEKGKDVELRCDPISGHTALYWYRQSLGQGLEFLIYFQGNSAPDKSGLPSDRFSAERTGGSVSTLTIQRTQQEDSAVYLCASSPWAGRTDTQYFGPGTRLTVL.

V is TRBV19 and J is TRBJ1-1, with TRBD1 matching 7 bases. The V segment lost 3 bases and the J segment 0 bases; nucleotides outside the gene matches: 4. The germline V gene has CDR1 LNHDA and CDR2 SQIVND (reference sequence). CDR3 length: 15 residues. The CDR3 loop is CASSIAQGMNTEAFF. The CDR3 nucleotides are TGTGCCAGTAGTATCGCACAGGGGATGAACACTGAAGCTTTCTTT.

The chain employs TRBV10-3 and TRBJ2-3; possible D gene TRBD1, 5 bases. Trimming pared 10 bases from V and 9 bases from J, leaving 23 bases between. Looked up from germline, CDR1 is ENHRY and CDR2 is SYGVKD. This CDR3 contains 14 residues. The CDR3 sequence is CATQVGAASETQYF. The CDR3 bases are TGTGCCACCCAGGTAGGGGCAGCCTCGGAGACGCAGTATTTT.

This clone came up a few times. CDR3 protein: CASSFGGNGEKLFF. CDR3 in DNA: TGCGCCAGCAGCTTTGGGGGCAATGGAGAAAAACTGTTTTTT. V is TRBV5-1 and J is TRBJ1-4; perhaps TRBD1 as D (6 bases). The germline V and J ends were trimmed by 2 bases and 8 bases, with 13 bases remaining between them. This CDR3 spans 14 amino acids. The germline V gene encodes CDR1 SGHRS and CDR2 YFSETQ.

The CDR3 bases are TGTGCCAGTAGCCCGGACAGGATTCTCAACGAGCAGTACTTC. Translating it yields CASSPDRILNEQYF. The chain links TRBV19 to TRBJ2-7; 7 nucleotides agree with TRBD1. The CDR3 is 14 amino acids. Trimming removed 6 bases from V and 5 bases from J; junction bases left unmatched: 10. CDR1 is LNHDA and CDR2 is SQIVND in the germline V gene (reference sequence).

This clone was observed a few times. CDR3 in DNA: TGTGCCAGCCTGGCTAGCGGAGCCCTCCAAGAGACCCAGTACTTC. It encodes CASLASGALQETQYF. The V and J genes are TRBV6-6 and TRBJ2-5; 7 bases map to TRBD2. Germline-derived CDR1 and CDR2 are MNHNY and SVGAGI (reference sequence). The ends lost 8 bases at V and 1 base at J; junction bases unmatched: 10. This CDR3 is 15 amino acids long.

The DNA for the CDR3 is TGCGCCAGCAGCCCCGGGCTAGCGGGATTTCCCGAGCAGTTCTTC. It specifies CASSPGLAGFPEQFF. The gene calls are TRBV5-1 and TRBJ2-1; TRBD2 aligns across 9 bases. V was clipped by 4 bases and J by 10 bases; unmatched bases: 12. CDR3 length: 15 residues. Germline lookup yields CDR1 SGHRS and CDR2 YFSETQ.

The chain joins TRBV5-1 to TRBJ1-1; D gene ambiguous. In germline, CDR1 is SGHRS, CDR2 YFSETQ. V was shortened by 2 bases and J by 5 bases, with 13 bases between the two germline ends. CDR3 size: 14 residues. CDR3 residues: CASSFYLERTEAFF. CDR3 nucleotides: TGCGCCAGCAGCTTTTACCTAGAACGGACTGAAGCTTTCTTT.

The rearrangement links TRBV5-5 to TRBJ2-1; D might be TRBD1 (5 bases). Germline-derived CDR1 and CDR2 are SGHKS and YYEKEE (reference sequence). This CDR3 is 11 amino acids long. The ends were cut back, 4 bases at V and 15 bases at J, with 14 bases in the middle. The CDR3 region is CASSLDTAWFF. The CDR3 DNA reads TGTGCCAGCAGCCTGGACACCGCCTGGTTCTTC.

The chain uses TRBV27 and TRBJ2-1; a weak D match, TRBD2 (6 bases). The germline CDR1 and CDR2 sequences are MNHEY and SMNVEV (reference sequence). The V end lost 3 bases, the J end lost 8 bases, and 20 bases lay between the germline ends. The CDR3 consists of 16 residues. Here the CDR3 reads CASSFVSAGTGDEQFF. The CDR3 coding sequence is TGTGCCAGCAGTTTCGTTTCTGCGGGGACGGGCGATGAGCAGTTCTTC.

This rearrangement joins TRBV11-3 to TRBJ1-1, with TRBD1 identical over 7 bases. J was trimmed by 1 base and V by 4 bases; bases with no gene match: 12. Germline-derived CDR1 and CDR2 are SGHNT and YENEEA. The CDR3 has 17 residues. The CDR3: CASSSLSPQGTNTEAFF. DNA of the CDR3: TGTGCCAGCAGCTCCCTCTCTCCACAGGGGACGAACACTGAAGCTTTCTTT.

This clone has only a few counts. This sequence joins TRBV11-2 and TRBJ2-5; tentative D call: TRBD2 (8 bases). The CDR3 is made up of 15 amino acids. Trimming shortened V by 5 bases and J by 4 bases, and 17 bases separated the two germline ends. Germline CDR1 reads SGHAT; CDR2 reads FQNNGV. The CDR3 DNA is TGTGCCAGCAGCCCAGGGGGGCGGGAGGTAGAGACCCAGTACTTC. Translating it yields CASSPGGREVETQYF. The full variable domain, in which reference TRBV11-2 and TRBJ2-5 provide the parts outside the CDR3, is EAGVAQSPRYKIIEKRQSVAFWCNPISGHATLYWYQQILGQGPKLLIQFQNNGVVDDSQLPKDRFSAERLKGVDSTLKIQPAKLEDSAVYLCASSPGGREVETQYFGPGTRLLVL.

The V call is TRBV11-2, the J call TRBJ1-3, with a tentative D call TRBD1 (5 bases). This CDR3 is 14 amino acids long. V was clipped by 6 bases and J by 0 bases, with 9 bases between them. Germline assignment: CDR1 SGHAT and CDR2 FQNNGV. The CDR3 DNA follows: TGTGCCAGCAGTTGGGACTCCTCTGGAAACACCATATATTTT. This translates into CASSWDSSGNTIYF.

V is TRBV5-1 and J is TRBJ1-4, with D uncertain. Trimming removed 2 bases at V and 5 bases at J, with 10 bases between. CDR3 length: 14 amino acids. Germline V CDR1 and CDR2: SGHRS, YFSETQ. The DNA for the CDR3 is TGCGCCAGCAGCTTAGACTCCCAGAATGAAAAACTGTTTTTT. This codes for CASSLDSQNEKLFF.

CDR3 coding DNA: TGTGCCAGCAGCCAGTTAGACAGGGGGAACACTGAAGCTTTCTTT. Translating it yields CASSQLDRGNTEAFF. The chain uses TRBV14 and TRBJ1-1; TRBD1 matches at 8 bases. Germline lookup yields CDR1 SGHDN and CDR2 FVKESK. The CDR3 is made up of 15 amino acids. V gave up 3 bases and J gave up 1 base; unmatched junction bases: 4.

This rearrangement joins TRBV5-6 to TRBJ2-7, with D possibly matching TRBD1 (6 bases). Trimming pared 4 bases from V and 4 bases from J, leaving 15 bases between. CDR1 and CDR2 (germline): SGHDT, YYEEEE. This CDR3 comprises 14 residues. The CDR3 coding sequence is TGTGCCAGCAGCCCAGGGGTAGGTCCTTACGAGCAGTACTTC. Translation gives CASSPGVGPYEQYF.

CDR3 coding DNA: TGTGCCAGCAGCCAGGACAGGGACCACGAGCAGTACTTC. Its protein is CASSQDRDHEQYF. This chain links TRBV7-7 with TRBJ2-7; TRBD1 matches at 8 bases. The CDR3 is made up of 13 amino acids. J was trimmed by 5 bases and V by 5 bases; bases with no gene match: 5. CDR1 is SSHAT and CDR2 is FNYEAQ in the germline V gene (reference sequence).

This sequence joins TRBV30 and TRBJ1-5; 10 bases align to TRBD1. Germline V lookup: CDR1 GTSNPN, CDR2 SVGIG (reference sequence). Trimming at V came to 0 bases and at J to 6 bases, leaving 2 bases not matched to a gene. This CDR3 comprises 14 residues. The CDR3: CAWSVGQGSQPQHF. In DNA form, the CDR3 reads TGTGCCTGGAGTGTGGGACAGGGGAGTCAGCCCCAGCATTTT. The variable domain in full, completed from reference TRBV30 and TRBJ1-5, reads SQTIHQWPATLVQPVGSPLSLECTVEGTSNPNLYWYRQAAGRGLQLLFYSVGIGQISSEVPQNLSASRPQDRQFILSSKKLLLSDSGFYLCAWSVGQGSQPQHFGDGTRLSIL.

The rearrangement uses TRBV5-1 and TRBJ2-2; possibly TRBD1 for D (6 bases). The germline gives CDR1 SGHRS, CDR2 YFSETQ. The CDR3 consists of 13 residues. V lost 4 bases and J 5 bases, leaving 9 bases between the germline ends. CDR3 sequence: CASSQGRTGELFF. The CDR3, as DNA: TGCGCCAGCAGCCAGGGGCGGACCGGGGAGCTGTTTTTT.

The J gene is TRBJ2-7, the V gene TRBV5-1, with 9 bases aligning to TRBD2. The CDR3 consists of 18 residues. The V and J ends lost 2 bases and 0 bases, in that order; junction bases with no gene match: 12. Germline V gene sequence: CDR1 SGHRS, CDR2 YFSETQ. CDR3 in DNA: TGCGCCAGCAGCTTATCGGCGGGAGGGGGGATAAGCTCCTACGAGCAGTACTTC. Translating gives CASSLSAGGGISSYEQYF.

V gene TRBV5-1 combines with J gene TRBJ1-1; TRBD1 might be the D (5 bases). CDR1 is SGHRS, CDR2 YFSETQ, per germline. CDR3 size: 16 residues. Trimming took off 0 bases at V and 1 base at J, with 13 bases between the two ends. DNA for the CDR3: TGCGCCAGCAGCTTGGAGGCCCGACAGACGAACACTGAAGCTTTCTTT. It codes for CASSLEARQTNTEAFF.

This rearrangement joins TRBV27 to TRBJ2-5, with 7 bases aligning to TRBD1. The CDR3 spans 14 residues. Unmatched junction bases numbered 4, after V lost 5 bases and J lost 1 base. Germline V lookup: CDR1 MNHEY, CDR2 SMNVEV (reference sequence). The CDR3: CASSERDSQETQYF. The CDR3 bases are TGTGCCAGCAGTGAACGGGACAGCCAAGAGACCCAGTACTTC.